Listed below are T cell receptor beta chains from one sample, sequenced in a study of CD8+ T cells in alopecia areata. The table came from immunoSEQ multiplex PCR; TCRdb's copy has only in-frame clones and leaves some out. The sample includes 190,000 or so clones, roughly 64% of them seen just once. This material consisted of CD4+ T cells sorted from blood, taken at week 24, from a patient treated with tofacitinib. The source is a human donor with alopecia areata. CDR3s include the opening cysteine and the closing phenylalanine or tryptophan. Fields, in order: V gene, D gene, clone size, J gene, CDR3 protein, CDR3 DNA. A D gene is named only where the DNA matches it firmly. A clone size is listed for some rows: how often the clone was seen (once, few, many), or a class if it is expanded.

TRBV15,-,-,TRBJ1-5,CATTEGRSNQPQHF,TGTGCCACCACCGAGGGGCGTAGCAATCAGCCCCAGCATTTT
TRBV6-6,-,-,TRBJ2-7,CASSQQGRSYEQYF,TGTGCCAGCAGTCAACAGGGCCGCTCCTACGAGCAGTACTTC
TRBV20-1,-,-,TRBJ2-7,CSARELVEQYF,TGCAGTGCTAGAGAATTAGTCGAGCAGTACTTC
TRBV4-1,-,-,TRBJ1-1,CASSQARLNTEAFF,TGCGCCAGCAGCCAAGCCCGGTTGAACACTGAAGCTTTCTTT
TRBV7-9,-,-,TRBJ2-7,CASSLNYEQYF,TGTGCCAGCAGCTTGAACTACGAGCAGTACTTC
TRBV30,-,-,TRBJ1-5,CAWSLNSNQPQHF,TGTGCCTGGAGTCTGAATAGCAATCAGCCCCAGCATTTT
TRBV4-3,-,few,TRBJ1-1,CASSQDYSNGEAFF,TGCGCCAGCAGCCAAGATTATTCGAACGGTGAAGCTTTCTTT
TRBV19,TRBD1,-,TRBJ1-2,CASSTGQGAGGYTF,TGTGCCAGTAGTACCGGACAGGGGGCTGGTGGCTACACCTTC
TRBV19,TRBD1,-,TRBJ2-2,CASSIQGANTGELFF,TGTGCCAGTAGTATTCAGGGGGCCAACACCGGGGAGCTGTTTTTT
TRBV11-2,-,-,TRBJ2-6,CASSTPRRGANVLTF,TGTGCCAGCAGCACGCCAAGGCGGGGGGCCAACGTCCTGACTTTC
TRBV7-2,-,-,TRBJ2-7,CASSMSSYEQYF,TGTGCCAGCAGCATGAGCTCCTACGAGCAGTACTTC
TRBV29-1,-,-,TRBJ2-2,CSVCWTANTGELFF,TGCAGCGTCTGCTGGACGGCGAACACCGGGGAGCTGTTTTTT
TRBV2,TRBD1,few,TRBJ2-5,CASSWDRQETQYF,TGTGCCAGCAGTTGGGACAGGCAAGAGACCCAGTACTTC
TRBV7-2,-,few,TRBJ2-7,CASRNDRHPYEQYF,TGTGCCAGCAGAAACGACCGACACCCCTACGAGCAGTACTTC
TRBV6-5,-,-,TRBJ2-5,CASSYTRRETQYF,TGTGCCAGCAGTTACACACGAAGGGAGACCCAGTACTTC
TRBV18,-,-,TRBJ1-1,CASSSQGSDTEAFF,TGTGCCAGCTCATCGCAGGGGAGTGACACTGAAGCTTTCTTT
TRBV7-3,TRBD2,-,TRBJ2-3,CASSLTASSGSTQYF,TGTGCCAGCAGCTTAACCGCGTCTAGCGGGAGTACGCAGTATTTT
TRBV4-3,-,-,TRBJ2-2,CASSRRVTTGELFF,TGCGCCAGCAGCCGCCGGGTCACCACCGGGGAGCTGTTTTTT
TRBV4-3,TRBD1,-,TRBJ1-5,CASSHVDRDNQPQHF,TGCGCCAGCAGCCACGTCGACAGGGACAATCAGCCCCAGCATTTT
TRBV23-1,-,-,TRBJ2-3,CASTRRGGGRDTQYF,TGCGCCAGCACCCGAAGAGGGGGGGGCAGAGATACGCAGTATTTT
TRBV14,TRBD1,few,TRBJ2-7,CASSPTNIRQGAHYEQYF,TGTGCCAGCAGCCCAACCAATATTAGACAGGGGGCGCATTACGAGCAGTACTTC
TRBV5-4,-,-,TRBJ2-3,CASSLAGDNTDTQYF,TGTGCCAGCAGCTTGGCCGGGGATAACACAGATACGCAGTATTTT
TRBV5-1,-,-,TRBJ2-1,CASSVTGPNEQFF,TGCGCCAGCAGCGTTACAGGGCCCAATGAGCAGTTCTTC
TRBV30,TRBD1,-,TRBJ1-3,CAWSSSGGAGNTIYF,TGTGCCTGGAGTTCCTCAGGGGGCGCTGGAAACACCATATATTTT
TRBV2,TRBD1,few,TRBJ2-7,CAGGTGDTYEQYF,TGTGCCGGTGGGACAGGGGATACCTACGAGCAGTACTTC
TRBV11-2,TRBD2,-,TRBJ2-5,CASSLEGTSVETQYF,TGTGCCAGCAGCTTGGAAGGGACTAGCGTCGAGACCCAGTACTTC
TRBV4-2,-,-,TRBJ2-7,CASSQDLAYEQYF,TGTGCCAGCAGCCAAGATCTCGCCTACGAGCAGTACTTC
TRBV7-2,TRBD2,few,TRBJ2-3,CASSRGGTDTQYF,TGTGCCAGCAGCCGGGGGGGTACAGATACGCAGTATTTT
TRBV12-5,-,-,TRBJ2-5,CASALGQLQETQYF,TGTGCTAGTGCCCTAGGACAACTCCAAGAGACCCAGTACTTC
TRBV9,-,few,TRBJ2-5,CASSEGEEGTQYF,TGTGCCAGCAGCGAGGGGGAAGAGGGGACCCAGTACTTC
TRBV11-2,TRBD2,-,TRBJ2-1,CASSFPGLGPFF,TGTGCCAGCAGCTTTCCGGGACTAGGTCCGTTCTTC
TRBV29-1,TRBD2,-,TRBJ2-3,CSVTGTSGGDTQYF,TGCAGCGTCACCGGGACTAGCGGGGGAGATACGCAGTATTTT
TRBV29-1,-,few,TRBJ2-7,CSVSRGSGSSYEQYF,TGCAGCGTCTCCCGCGGTAGCGGAAGCTCCTACGAGCAGTACTTC
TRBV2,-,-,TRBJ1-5,CASSEWQGRQPQHF,TGTGCCAGCAGTGAATGGCAGGGTAGGCAGCCCCAGCATTTT
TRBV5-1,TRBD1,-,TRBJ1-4,CASSTGGAKEKLFF,TGCGCCAGCAGCACAGGGGGCGCGAAGGAAAAACTGTTTTTT
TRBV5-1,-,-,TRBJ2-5,CASSLRTLETQYF,TGCGCCAGCAGCTTGAGGACGCTTGAGACCCAGTACTTC
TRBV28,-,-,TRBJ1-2,CASSNPWGGANYGYTF,TGTGCCAGCAGTAACCCCTGGGGGGGAGCTAACTATGGCTACACCTTC
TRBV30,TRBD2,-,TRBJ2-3,CAWSLPTSGREDTQYF,TGTGCCTGGAGTCTCCCGACTAGCGGGAGGGAGGATACGCAGTATTTT
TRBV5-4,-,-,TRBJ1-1,CASSFGLGAQNTEAFF,TGTGCCAGCAGCTTCGGGTTGGGGGCCCAGAACACTGAAGCTTTCTTT
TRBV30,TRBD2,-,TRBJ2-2,CAANVAGVFTGELFF,TGTGCCGCGAACGTAGCGGGAGTGTTCACCGGGGAGCTGTTTTTT
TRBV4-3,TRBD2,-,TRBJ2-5,CASSHGTSGRGEETQYF,TGCGCCAGCAGCCACGGGACTAGCGGGAGAGGGGAAGAGACCCAGTACTTC
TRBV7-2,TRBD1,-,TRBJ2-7,CASSPTGQGLGVQYF,TGTGCCAGCAGCCCAACCGGACAGGGTCTAGGGGTGCAGTACTTC
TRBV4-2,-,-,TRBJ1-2,CASSQDQEGGYTF,TGTGCCAGCAGCCAAGATCAAGAGGGGGGCTACACCTTC
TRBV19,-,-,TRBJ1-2,CASSIDGHPSRGYTF,TGTGCCAGTAGTATTGACGGTCATCCCTCGAGAGGCTACACCTTC
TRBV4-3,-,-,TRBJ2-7,CASSQGLAGTYEQYF,TGCGCCAGCAGCCAAGGGCTGGCGGGCACCTACGAGCAGTACTTC
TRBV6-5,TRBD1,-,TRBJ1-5,CASSFSGQVNQPQHF,TGTGCCAGCAGTTTTTCTGGACAGGTTAATCAGCCCCAGCATTTT
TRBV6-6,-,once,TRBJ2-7,CASSAYSEQYF,TGTGCCAGCAGTGCCTACAGCGAGCAGTACTTC
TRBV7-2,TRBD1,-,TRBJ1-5,CASSLTGTGMVQPQHF,TGTGCCAGCAGCTTAACCGGGACAGGGATGGTTCAGCCCCAGCATTTT
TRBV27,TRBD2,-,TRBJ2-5,CASRLAGDYFETQYF,TGTGCCAGCAGACTAGCGGGAGATTATTTCGAGACCCAGTACTTC